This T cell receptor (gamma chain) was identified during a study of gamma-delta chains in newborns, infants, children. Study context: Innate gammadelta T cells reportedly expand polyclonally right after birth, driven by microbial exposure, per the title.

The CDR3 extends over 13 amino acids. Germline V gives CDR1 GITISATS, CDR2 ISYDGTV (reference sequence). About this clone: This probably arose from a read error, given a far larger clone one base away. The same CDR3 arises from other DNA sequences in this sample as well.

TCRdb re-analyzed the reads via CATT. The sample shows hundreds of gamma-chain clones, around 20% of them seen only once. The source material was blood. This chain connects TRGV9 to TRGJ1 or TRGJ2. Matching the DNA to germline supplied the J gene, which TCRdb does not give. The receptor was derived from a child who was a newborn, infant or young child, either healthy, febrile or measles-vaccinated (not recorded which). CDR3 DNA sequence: TGTGCCCTGTGGGAGGTGCTTTATTATAAGAAACTCTTT. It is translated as CALWEVLYYKKLF.